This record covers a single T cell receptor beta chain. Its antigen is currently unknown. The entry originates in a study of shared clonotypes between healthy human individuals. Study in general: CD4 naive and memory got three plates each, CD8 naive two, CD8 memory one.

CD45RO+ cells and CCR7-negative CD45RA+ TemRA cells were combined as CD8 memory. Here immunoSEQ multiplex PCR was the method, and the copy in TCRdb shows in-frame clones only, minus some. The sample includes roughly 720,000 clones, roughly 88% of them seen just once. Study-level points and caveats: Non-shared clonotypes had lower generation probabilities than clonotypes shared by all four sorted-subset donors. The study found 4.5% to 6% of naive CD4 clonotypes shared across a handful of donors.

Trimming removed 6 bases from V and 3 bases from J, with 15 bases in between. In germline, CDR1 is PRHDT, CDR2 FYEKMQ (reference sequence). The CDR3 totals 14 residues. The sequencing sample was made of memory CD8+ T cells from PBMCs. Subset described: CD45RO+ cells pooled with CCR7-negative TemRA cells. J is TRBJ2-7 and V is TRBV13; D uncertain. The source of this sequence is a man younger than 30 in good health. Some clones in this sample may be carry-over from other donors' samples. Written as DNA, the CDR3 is TGTGCCAGCAGGCACAGTCCTGAGGTCTACGAGCAGTACTTC. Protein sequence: CASRHSPEVYEQYF. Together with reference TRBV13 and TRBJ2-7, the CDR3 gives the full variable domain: AAGVIQSPRHLIKEKRETATLKCYPIPRHDTVYWYQQGPGQDPQFLISFYEKMQSDKGSIPDRFSAQQFSDYHSELNMSSLELGDSALYFCASRHSPEVYEQYFGPGTRLTVT.